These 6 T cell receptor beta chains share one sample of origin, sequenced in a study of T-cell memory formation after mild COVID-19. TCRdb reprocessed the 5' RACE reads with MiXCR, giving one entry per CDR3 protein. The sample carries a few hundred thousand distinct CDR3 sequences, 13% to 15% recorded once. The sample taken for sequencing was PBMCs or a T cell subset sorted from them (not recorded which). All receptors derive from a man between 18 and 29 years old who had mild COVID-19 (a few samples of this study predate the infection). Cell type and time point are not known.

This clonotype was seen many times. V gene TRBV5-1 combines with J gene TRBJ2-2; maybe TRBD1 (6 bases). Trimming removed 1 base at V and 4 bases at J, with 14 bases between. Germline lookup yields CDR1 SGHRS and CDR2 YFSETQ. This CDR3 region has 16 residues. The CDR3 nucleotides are TGCGCCAGCAGCTTGCTCCAGGGGTCAATCACCGGGGAGCTGTTTTTT. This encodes CASSLLQGSITGELFF.

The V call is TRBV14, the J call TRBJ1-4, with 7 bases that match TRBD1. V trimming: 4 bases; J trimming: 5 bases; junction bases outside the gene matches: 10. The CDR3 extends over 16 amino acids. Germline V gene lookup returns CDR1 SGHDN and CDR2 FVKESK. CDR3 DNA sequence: TGTGCCAGCAGCCGCCGCCTGACAGGGTTGAATGAAAAACTGTTTTTT. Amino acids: CASSRRLTGLNEKLFF.

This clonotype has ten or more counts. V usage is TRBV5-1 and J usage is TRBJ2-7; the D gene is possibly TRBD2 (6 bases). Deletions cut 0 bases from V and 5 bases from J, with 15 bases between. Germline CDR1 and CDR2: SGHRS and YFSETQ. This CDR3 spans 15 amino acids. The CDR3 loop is CASSLDSPGRNEQYV. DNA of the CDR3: TGCGCCAGCAGCTTGGATAGCCCGGGGAGGAACGAGCAGTACGTC.

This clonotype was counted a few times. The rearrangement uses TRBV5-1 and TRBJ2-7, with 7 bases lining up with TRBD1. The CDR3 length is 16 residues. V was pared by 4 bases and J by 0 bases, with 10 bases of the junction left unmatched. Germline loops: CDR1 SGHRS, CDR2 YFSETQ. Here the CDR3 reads CASSPYRGRSSYEQYF. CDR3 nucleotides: TGCGCCAGCAGCCCTTACAGGGGTAGAAGCTCCTACGAGCAGTACTTC.

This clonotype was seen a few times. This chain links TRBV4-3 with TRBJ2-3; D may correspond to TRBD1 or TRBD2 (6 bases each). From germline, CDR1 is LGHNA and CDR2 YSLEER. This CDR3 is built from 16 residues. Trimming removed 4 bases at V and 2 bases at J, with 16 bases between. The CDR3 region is CASSRTVGGNTDTQYF. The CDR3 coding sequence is TGCGCCAGCAGCCGTACGGTAGGGGGGAACACAGATACGCAGTATTTT.

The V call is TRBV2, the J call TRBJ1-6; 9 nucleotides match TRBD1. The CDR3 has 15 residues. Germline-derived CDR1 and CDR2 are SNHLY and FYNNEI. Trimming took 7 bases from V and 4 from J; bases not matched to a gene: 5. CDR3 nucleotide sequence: TGTGCCAGCATCACAGGGGGCCCATATAATTCACCCCTCCACTTT. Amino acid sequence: CASITGGPYNSPLHF. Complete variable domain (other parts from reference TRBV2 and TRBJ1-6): EPEVTQTPSHQVTQMGQEVILRCVPISNHLYFYWYRQILGQKVEFLVSFYNNEISEKSEIFDDQFSVERPDGSNFTLKIRSTKLEDSAMYFCASITGGPYNSPLHFGNGTRLTVT.